These 29 T cell receptor beta chains were all obtained from the same sample, sequenced in a study of cytomegalovirus exposure and HLA in healthy donors. The PCR was carried out with 60 Vbeta primers and 13 Jbeta primers. The assay was immunoSEQ multiplex PCR, and TCRdb's table has in-frame clones only and misses some. This sample yields more than 150,000 clones, of which 82% are seen a single time; 1.5% to 1.7% belongs to the top ten. The source material was PBMCs. These receptors came from a man aged 35 to 55 in good health and CMV-seronegative.

The V and J genes are TRBV6-5 and TRBJ1-2, with 7 positions matching TRBD1. With V trimmed by 0 bases and J by 2 bases, 6 bases remained unmatched. Germline values: CDR1 MNHEY, CDR2 SVGAGI. The CDR3 is 16 amino acids. As DNA, the CDR3 is TGTGCCAGCAGTTACTCGTGGGGACAGCAAAACTATGGCTACACCTTC. It translates to CASSYSWGQQNYGYTF.

The V gene is TRBV18, the J gene TRBJ2-1; D gene uncertain. Germline values: CDR1 KGHSH, CDR2 LQKENI. Trimming removed 1 base at V and 5 bases at J, with 6 bases between. This CDR3 has 13 amino acids. CDR3 region: CASSPRVDNEQFF. CDR3 nucleotide sequence: TGTGCCAGCTCACCACGAGTAGACAATGAGCAGTTCTTC.

The gene calls are TRBV5-1 and TRBJ2-3, with D hard to call. Germline assignment: CDR1 SGHRS and CDR2 YFSETQ. The CDR3 length is 14 residues. Trimming pared 0 bases from V and 7 bases from J, leaving 12 bases between. The CDR3 DNA sequence: TGCGCCAGCAGCTTGGAGGATAGCTCAAATACGCAGTATTTT. Translating gives CASSLEDSSNTQYF. The full variable domain, rest sourced from reference TRBV5-1 and TRBJ2-3, is KAGVTQTPRYLIKTRGQQVTLSCSPISGHRSVSWYQQTPGQGLQFLFEYFSETQRNKGNFPGRFSGRQFSNSRSEMNVSTLELGDSALYLCASSLEDSSNTQYFGPGTRLTVL.

The genes are TRBV5-6 and TRBJ2-7; TRBD2 aligns across 7 bases. There are 15 residues in the CDR3. Germline CDR1 is SGHDT and CDR2 is YYEEEE. V was pared by 4 bases and J by 7 bases, with 14 bases of the junction left unmatched. The CDR3 is CASSPWVGGPGEQYF. CDR3 DNA: TGTGCCAGCAGCCCCTGGGTGGGAGGGCCGGGGGAGCAGTACTTC.

The V and J genes are TRBV27 and TRBJ1-5, with TRBD1 matching over 8 bases. Per the germline V gene, CDR1 is MNHEY and CDR2 is SMNVEV (reference sequence). The CDR3 sequence is 15 residues long. Trimming removed 7 bases from V and 2 bases from J; junction bases left unmatched: 7. The CDR3 sequence is CASTPGGRGNQPQHF. DNA of the CDR3: TGTGCCAGCACCCCAGGGGGCAGAGGCAATCAGCCCCAGCATTTT.

In this sample, this clone turned up a few times. This sequence joins TRBV2 and TRBJ2-2, with 11 nucleotides matching TRBD2. The CDR3 extends over 15 amino acids. CDR1 is SNHLY, CDR2 FYNNEI, per germline. After removal of 4 bases from V and 4 bases from J, the junction contained 2 bases not matched to a gene. CDR3 DNA sequence: TGTGCCAGCAGTGGACTAGCGGGGCCCACCGGGGAGCTGTTTTTT. This codes for CASSGLAGPTGELFF.

CDR3 DNA sequence: TGTGCCAGCAGTGAAGAGAGGAACCCCCAACACGGGTACTATGGCTACACCTTC. The encoded protein is CASSEERNPQHGYYGYTF. This chain uses TRBV6-1 with TRBJ1-2, with no clear D. Germline CDR1 and CDR2: MNHNS and SASEGT. V was cut by 1 base and J by 3 bases, with 21 bases left in between. This CDR3 region has 18 residues.

This clone turned up a few times. The rearrangement joins TRBV9 to TRBJ2-7, with 7 bases that match TRBD1. The germline V gene has CDR1 SGDLS and CDR2 YYNGEE. The CDR3 has 16 residues. V was clipped by 4 bases and J by 4 bases; unmatched bases: 14. For the CDR3, the DNA is TGTGCCAGCAGCCCAGAAGACAGGGCGGGCCTGTACGAGCAGTACTTC. Protein: CASSPEDRAGLYEQYF. Using reference TRBV9 and TRBJ2-7 for the parts outside the CDR3, the full variable domain is DSGVTQTPKHLITATGQRVTLRCSPRSGDLSVYWYQQSLDQGLQFLIQYYNGEERAKGNILERFSAQQFPDLHSELNLSSLELGDSALYFCASSPEDRAGLYEQYFGPGTRLTVT.

Only a few counts were recorded for this clone. At the DNA level, this CDR3 is encoded by other sequences in the same sample as well. The rearrangement joins TRBV18 to TRBJ2-5, with D possibly being TRBD2 (6 bases). Looked up from germline, CDR1 is KGHSH and CDR2 is LQKENI. The CDR3 is made up of 13 amino acids. V lost 4 bases to trimming and J lost 1 base, with 7 bases between them. As DNA, the CDR3 is TGTGCCAGCTCACTGGGACTCCAAGAGACCCAGTACTTC. It encodes CASSLGLQETQYF.

The rearrangement links TRBV7-9 to TRBJ2-4; 8 bases are a match to TRBD1. Trimming cost V 4 bases and J 12 bases; bases outside gene matches: 14. Per the germline V gene, CDR1 is SEHNR and CDR2 is FQNEAQ (reference sequence). There are 15 residues in the CDR3. This CDR3 reads CASSSDRAGVDTQYF. CDR3 in DNA: TGTGCCAGCAGCTCGGACAGGGCGGGTGTAGACACTCAGTACTTC.

The CDR3 here is CASRLGGHGELFF. Here the CDR3 DNA reads TGTGCCAGCCGGTTAGGGGGACACGGGGAGCTGTTTTTT. The chain couples TRBV7-9 to TRBJ2-2; TRBD1 is a possible D gene (6 bases). Germline lookup yields CDR1 SEHNR and CDR2 FQNEAQ (reference sequence). Between the trimmed V and J ends, which lost 8 bases and 7 bases, there was a span of 14 bases. This CDR3 region has 13 residues.

The CDR3 region has the DNA TGTGCCAGCAGCGCCGGGACTAGCGGGCCCTCCTACGAGCAGTACTTC. Translating gives CASSAGTSGPSYEQYF. The chain carries TRBV9 and TRBJ2-7; 12 bases align to TRBD2. With 3 bases clipped from V and 0 bases from J, the junction kept 4 bases outside the gene matches. The CDR3 extends over 16 amino acids. Germline assignment: CDR1 SGDLS and CDR2 YYNGEE. Variable domain in full (rest from reference TRBV9 and TRBJ2-7): DSGVTQTPKHLITATGQRVTLRCSPRSGDLSVYWYQQSLDQGLQFLIQYYNGEERAKGNILERFSAQQFPDLHSELNLSSLELGDSALYFCASSAGTSGPSYEQYFGPGTRLTVT.

This clone was found a few times. The chain is built from TRBV28 and TRBJ2-3, with 14 bases aligning to TRBD2. Germline CDR1 is MDHEN and CDR2 is SYDVKM. This CDR3 spans 16 amino acids. Trimming cost V 5 bases and J 5 bases; bases outside gene matches: 6. The CDR3 reads CASSPGLAGGRDTQYF. The CDR3 region has the DNA TGTGCCAGCAGTCCTGGACTAGCGGGGGGACGAGATACGCAGTATTTT.

The chain couples TRBV6-5 to TRBJ1-2; the match to TRBD1 covers 7 bases. Germline CDR1 is MNHEY and CDR2 is SVGAGI. CDR3 size: 14 residues. J lost 2 bases, V lost 5 bases, and 5 bases had no gene match. CDR3 loop: CASSRTGGNYGYTF. The CDR3 region has the DNA TGTGCCAGCAGTCGGACAGGTGGGAACTATGGCTACACCTTC.

There are a few counts of this clone. The rearrangement joins TRBV14 to TRBJ1-1, with D possibly matching TRBD1 (5 bases). The V end lost 4 bases, the J end lost 0 bases, and 9 bases lay between the germline ends. Germline V gives CDR1 SGHDN, CDR2 FVKESK. The CDR3 length is 14 residues. The CDR3, as DNA: TGTGCCAGCAGCCCCCGCAGGGTGAACACTGAAGCTTTCTTT. Its translation: CASSPRRVNTEAFF.

The V gene is TRBV28, the J gene TRBJ2-3; TRBD2 agrees at 14 bases. Germline V gene data show CDR1 as MDHEN and CDR2 as SYDVKM. Unmatched junction bases numbered 10, after V lost 5 bases and J lost 9 bases. This CDR3 contains 16 residues. The CDR3 region is CASSPTTSGRAETQYF. The CDR3 DNA reads as TGTGCCAGCAGTCCTACGACTAGCGGGAGGGCCGAGACGCAGTATTTT.

This clone was observed a handful of times. This chain connects TRBV20-1 to TRBJ2-3, with no clear D. The CDR3 runs to 11 residues. V was pared by 5 bases and J by 4 bases, with 7 bases between. Germline-derived CDR1 and CDR2 are DFQATT and SNEGSKA (reference sequence). The DNA of the CDR3 is TGCAGTGCTGCGCTCGCAGATACGCAGTATTTT. Protein sequence: CSAALADTQYF.

The chain has TRBV11-2 and TRBJ2-7; 7 nucleotides line up with TRBD1. After removal of 0 bases from V and 3 bases from J, the junction contained 2 bases not matched to a gene. The CDR3 loop spans 14 amino acids. Germline V gives CDR1 SGHAT, CDR2 FQNNGV. CDR3 in amino acids: CASSLEAGGYEQYF. Here the CDR3 DNA reads TGTGCCAGCAGCTTAGAGGCAGGGGGCTACGAGCAGTACTTC.

The gene calls are TRBV4-3 and TRBJ2-2, with TRBD2 matching over 11 bases. Germline CDR1 reads LGHNA; CDR2 reads YSLEER. Germline trimming cut 2 bases from V and 1 base from J; bases unmatched to any gene: 0. The CDR3 spans 16 residues. CDR3 region: CASSQLAGGNTGELFF. The CDR3 bases are TGCGCCAGCAGCCAACTAGCGGGAGGGAACACCGGGGAGCTGTTTTTT.

This clone was seen only once. This chain joins TRBV28 and TRBJ1-4; 8 bases map to TRBD1. Losses at the gene ends were 6 bases for V and 0 bases for J; bases not matched to a gene: 9. CDR1 MDHEN and CDR2 SYDVKM come from the germline V gene. The CDR3 totals 17 residues. CDR3 in amino acids: CASSTTDRESTNEKLFF. In nucleotides, the CDR3 is TGTGCCAGCAGCACCACGGACAGGGAATCAACTAATGAAAAACTGTTTTTT.

The gene calls are TRBV2 and TRBJ1-4; 7 bases align to TRBD1. Germline V gene data show CDR1 as SNHLY and CDR2 as FYNNEI. The CDR3 has 17 amino acids. V shed 2 bases and J 3 bases; nucleotides not matched to a gene: 9. As DNA, the CDR3 is TGTGCCAGCAGTGAAAGGGGGCAGGGGTTCTCTAATGAAAAACTGTTTTTT. Encoded protein: CASSERGQGFSNEKLFF.

The V call is TRBV29-1, the J call TRBJ1-1, with TRBD1 identical over 8 bases. After removal of 4 bases from V and 1 base from J, the junction contained 5 bases not matched to a gene. CDR1 and CDR2 (germline): SQVTM, ANQGSEA. The CDR3 consists of 14 residues. The DNA for the CDR3 is TGCAGCGTTGTAAGGACAGGGAGGAACACTGAAGCTTTCTTT. It codes for CSVVRTGRNTEAFF.

This clone has just a few counts. CDR3 region: CASSSRTGPAYNEQFF. Written as DNA, the CDR3 is TGCGCCAGCAGCTCGCGGACTGGGCCTGCCTACAATGAGCAGTTCTTC. The chain combines TRBV4-3 with TRBJ2-1; D possibly corresponds to TRBD2 (5 bases). With 5 bases removed from V and 2 bases from J, the gap between germline ends came to 16 bases. CDR1 is LGHNA, CDR2 YSLEER, per germline. The CDR3 spans 16 residues.

V gene TRBV5-1 combines with J gene TRBJ2-1; D is uncertain. Per the germline V gene, CDR1 is SGHRS and CDR2 is YFSETQ. The CDR3 runs 15 residues. V was clipped by 0 bases and J by 8 bases, with 15 bases between them. This chain's CDR3 is CASSLDGRSLDEQFF. CDR3 DNA: TGCGCCAGCAGCTTGGATGGCCGGAGCCTCGATGAGCAGTTCTTC.

The V gene is TRBV30, the J gene TRBJ1-4; no definite D call. The length of the CDR3 is 14 residues. Germline-derived CDR1 and CDR2 are GTSNPN and SVGIG (reference sequence). V dropped 1 base and J dropped 10 bases, with 16 bases sitting between them. The CDR3 bases are TGTGCCTGGAGTGCCACTCTTGGAGACCTAAAACTGTTTTTT. Amino acids: CAWSATLGDLKLFF.

The rearrangement links TRBV19 to TRBJ2-1; the D gene is possibly TRBD2 (5 bases). V lost 5 bases to trimming and J lost 5 bases, with 13 bases between them. The CDR3 is 14 residues long. Germline V CDR1 and CDR2: LNHDA, SQIVND (reference sequence). Here the CDR3 reads CASSGQQRDNEQFF. In DNA form, the CDR3 reads TGTGCCAGTAGTGGCCAGCAGAGGGACAATGAGCAGTTCTTC.

The chain couples TRBV30 to TRBJ1-2; tentatively, D is TRBD1 (5 bases). The germline V gene encodes CDR1 GTSNPN and CDR2 SVGIG (reference sequence). The length of the CDR3 is 12 residues. Trimming left V 0 bases short and J 4 bases short, with 6 bases between. CDR3 DNA: TGTGCCTGGAGTGTTGGGGCCTATGGCTACACCTTC. Amino acid sequence: CAWSVGAYGYTF.

The genes are TRBV14 and TRBJ1-2; TRBD1 agrees at 7 bases. Germline CDR1 and CDR2: SGHDN and FVKESK. This CDR3 has 14 residues. The ends lost 6 bases at V and 8 bases at J; junction bases unmatched: 12. CDR3 coding DNA: TGTGCCAGCAGTCGGGACAGCGATCATTGGGGCTACACCTTC. As protein: CASSRDSDHWGYTF.

Comment on this clone: Other DNA sequences in the same sample also yield this CDR3. V gene TRBV28 combines with J gene TRBJ2-6; perhaps TRBD2 as D (5 bases). The germline gives CDR1 MDHEN, CDR2 SYDVKM. The CDR3 is 14 amino acids. Trimming removed 6 bases from V and 0 bases from J, with 6 bases in between. CDR3 residues: CASSTSSGANVLTF. For the CDR3, the DNA is TGTGCCAGCAGCACTAGCTCTGGGGCCAACGTCCTGACTTTC.